This record looks at one TCR beta chain sequence and its context. This entry belongs to a study of low-dose radiotherapy and immunotherapy resistance in tumors. Study overall: Cyclophosphamide went in intravenously at 200 mg/m2 every two weeks, one day before radiation and immunotherapy.

From germline, CDR1 is SGHDT and CDR2 YYEEEE. The CDR3 covers 16 residues. V lost 4 bases and J 0 bases, leaving 11 bases between the germline ends. Each patient who was eligible had an advanced solid tumor with no tumor-infiltrating lymphocytes. TRAV- and TRBV-specific primers primed first-strand cDNA, covering alpha and beta chains. TCR amplification ran 20 PCR cycles using constant-region and V-primer adapter primers. TCRdb re-analysed the reads in MiXCR, keeping a single row per CDR3 protein. The sample has some 13,000 distinct CDR3 sequences, about 77% seen once. The TCR originated in a human donor with advanced metastatic prostate, ovarian, gallbladder or colorectal cancer (not recorded which). This table probably holds off-target reads from a library built for another chain. The chain carries TRBV5-6 and TRBJ1-6; D unresolved. The CDR3 sequence is CASSPTAASYNSPLHF. The CDR3 coding sequence is TGTGCCAGCAGCCCCACTGCCGCCTCCTATAATTCACCCCTCCACTTT.